The 11 T cell receptor beta chains below were found in one sample sequenced in a study of T cell repertoires in cytomegalovirus infection. Via MiXCR, TCRdb re-called the reads, giving one row per CDR3 protein. The sample has about 240,000 distinct CDR3 sequences, over 9% seen once. The sequencing input was PBMCs. The receptors here all came from a human donor in good health (CMV status not recorded). Some clones in this sample may be carry-over from other donors' samples.

This clonotype came up a few times. This chain connects TRBV20-1 to TRBJ2-7, with D possibly matching TRBD2 (6 bases). The length of the CDR3 is 15 residues. Trimming removed 5 bases at V and 1 base at J, with 18 bases between. Germline-derived CDR1 and CDR2 are DFQATT and SNEGSKA (reference sequence). The CDR3 is CSAVPEYRGSYEQYF. The DNA for the CDR3 is TGCAGTGCTGTCCCCGAGTATCGGGGGTCCTACGAGCAGTACTTC.

This clonotype has a count of ten or more. The V call is TRBV6-1, the J call TRBJ2-7; D uncertain. Germline-derived CDR1 and CDR2 are MNHNS and SASEGT. This CDR3 is 12 amino acids long. The CDR3 nucleotides read TGTGCTGTTTGGGCCGGACCCTACGAGCAGTACTTC. This gives the protein CAVWAGPYEQYF.

This clonotype was recorded at least ten times. The gene calls are TRBV28 and TRBJ1-5, with no clear D. The CDR3 spans 15 residues. V lost 5 bases, J lost 5 bases, and 16 bases lay in between. Per the germline V gene, CDR1 is MDHEN and CDR2 is SYDVKM. CDR3 region: CASSNYGIKYQPQHF. CDR3 DNA: TGTGCCAGCAGTAACTATGGAATAAAGTATCAGCCCCAGCATTTT.

In this sample, this clonotype turned up a few times. This rearrangement joins TRBV19 to TRBJ2-1, with 12 bases that match TRBD2. This CDR3 is built from 18 residues. Germline V gives CDR1 LNHDA, CDR2 SQIVND (reference sequence). After removal of 7 bases from V and 4 bases from J, the junction contained 14 bases not matched to a gene. CDR3 nucleotides: TGTGCCAGTACCGAAGGGGTACTAGCGGGGGGAAGATACAATGAGCAGTTCTTC. As protein: CASTEGVLAGGRYNEQFF.

This clonotype was observed many times. J is TRBJ1-4 and V is TRBV6-1, with a tentative D call TRBD1 (5 bases). In germline, CDR1 is MNHNS, CDR2 SASEGT. There are 15 residues in the CDR3. V lost 2 bases to trimming and J lost 8 bases, with 15 bases between them. The CDR3: CASSEKSGRAEKLFF. The CDR3, as DNA: TGTGCCAGCAGTGAAAAATCGGGCAGGGCGGAAAAACTGTTTTTT.

Ten or more counts support this clonotype. CDR3 in DNA: TGTGCCAGCATTCAAGGGTCTGACTCCTACAATGAGCAGTTCTTC. The encoded protein is CASIQGSDSYNEQFF. The rearrangement joins TRBV28 to TRBJ2-1; D unclear. The CDR3 spans 15 residues. CDR1 and CDR2 from the germline V gene are MDHEN and SYDVKM. V shed 7 bases and J shed 0 bases, with 13 bases lying between them.

In its sample, this clonotype was seen many times. V and J are TRBV7-2 and TRBJ2-3; no reliable D call. V lost 1 base and J lost 5, with 10 bases in between. Germline lookup yields CDR1 SGHTA and CDR2 FQGNSA. The CDR3 loop spans 14 amino acids. CDR3 DNA: TGTGCCAGCAGCTTAGAGACTGAAGAAGATACGCAGTATTTT. Translating gives CASSLETEEDTQYF.

This clonotype was counted between two and nine times. The chain recombines TRBV5-6 with TRBJ2-1; D might be TRBD2 (5 bases). With 2 bases removed from V and 2 bases from J, the gap between germline ends came to 8 bases. Germline-derived CDR1 and CDR2 are SGHDT and YYEEEE. The CDR3 has 14 amino acids. Here the CDR3 DNA reads TGTGCCAGCAGCTTATGGCGGGCCTACAATGAGCAGTTCTTC. Translation gives CASSLWRAYNEQFF.

The J gene is TRBJ2-2, the V gene TRBV2; no reliable D call. Germline V lookup: CDR1 SNHLY, CDR2 FYNNEI. V was pared by 1 base and J by 0 bases, with 6 bases between. This CDR3 is built from 15 residues. The DNA of the CDR3 is TGTGCCAGCAGTGAAGTCTCCGCGAACACCGGGGAGCTGTTTTTT. This encodes CASSEVSANTGELFF.

This clonotype was seen only a few times. The gene calls are TRBV19 and TRBJ1-2, with TRBD1 matching over 7 bases. The J segment lost 3 bases and the V segment lost 6 bases, leaving 10 bases of the junction unmatched. The CDR3 loop spans 15 amino acids. Looked up from germline, CDR1 is LNHDA and CDR2 is SQIVND (reference sequence). CDR3 in amino acids: CASRVSGDSYYGYTF. The CDR3 nucleotides are TGTGCCAGTAGGGTTTCTGGGGACAGTTACTATGGCTACACCTTC.

The gene calls are TRBV18 and TRBJ1-1, with D unresolved. Germline-derived CDR1 and CDR2 are KGHSH and LQKENI. Trimming cost V 3 bases and J 5 bases, with 16 bases left between them. This CDR3 region has 15 residues. The CDR3 coding sequence is TGTGCCAGCTCACCGGTTGACAACCTGGGGACTGAAGCTTTCTTT. This gives the protein CASSPVDNLGTEAFF.